This is a list of T cell receptor beta chains from one sample in a study of T cell responses to AZD1222 COVID-19 vaccine. TCRdb's table, derived via immunoSEQ multiplex PCR, lists solely in-frame clones and lacks some. The sample has under 200,000 clones, 90% seen once. Sequenced material: peripheral blood, taken on day 0 of AZD1222 vaccination. The receptors here all came from an adult in good health. The conserved cysteine and the conserved F or W are not part of the CDR3 here. The D gene is left open where the match is weak. Not all rows give a size; the values are once, few, many and, for expanded clones, a class.

CDR3 length | D gene | clone size | V gene | CDR3 protein
13 | TRBD1 | NA | TRBV9 | ASSLGQGTYNEQF
16 | TRBD1 | NA | TRBV28 | ASTLTWYRGSSTDTQY
12 | TRBD2 | NA | TRBV4-1 | ASSQGEGTYEQY
13 | NA | NA | TRBV27 | ASSFGVTSRNGYT
12 | NA | NA | TRBV9 | ASSVNSLNTEAF
12 | NA | NA | TRBV6-5 | ASRIAGTNEKLF
9 | NA | NA | TRBV2 | ASKTAGGYT
12 | TRBD1 | NA | TRBV5-1 | ASQSDRLGDTQY
10 | NA | NA | TRBV12-3/TRBV12-4 | ATSRGRYEQY
14 | NA | NA | TRBV3-1/TRBV3-2 | ASSGTPSSYNSPLH
12 | NA | NA | TRBV7-3 | ASSLTPGTGELF
12 | NA | NA | TRBV4-1 | ASRRGPLTYEQY
14 | NA | NA | TRBV11-2 | ASSFETGSYNSPLH
13 | NA | NA | TRBV6-2/TRBV6-3 | ASSYSETDVEKLF
14 | NA | NA | TRBV4-2 | ASSQVSVIVNTEAF
13 | TRBD2 | NA | TRBV6-4 | ASSESGGATDTQY
12 | NA | NA | TRBV5-1 | ASSLDSESQPQH
11 | NA | NA | TRBV5-1 | ASSYLGTGELF
12 | NA | NA | TRBV3-1/TRBV3-2 | ASMQGIRNTEAF
9 | NA | few | TRBV20-1 | SAGIGNTIY
13 | NA | NA | TRBV18 | ASSPPGGAVYGYT
12 | NA | NA | TRBV7-9 | ASSLGVLNTEAF
13 | NA | once | TRBV6-5 | ASSLQGGSNQPQH
12 | TRBD2 | NA | TRBV5-4 | ASSSLAGKKTQY
11 | NA | NA | TRBV7-9 | ASSPQGLEKLF
11 | NA | NA | TRBV2 | ASRDLYNSPLH
12 | NA | NA | TRBV2 | ASSDPGLLYGYT
10 | NA | NA | TRBV23-1 | ARGGPNQPQH
11 | NA | once | TRBV5-4 | ASSLFSSHEQF
18 | TRBD2 | NA | TRBV3-1/TRBV3-2 | ASSQDMVSLAGGPMHEQY
12 | NA | NA | TRBV5-1 | ASSLNRDQVGYT
9 | NA | NA | TRBV30 | AWLDQRADT
11 | TRBD1 | NA | TRBV6-5 | ASSDRVVSGYT
14 | NA | NA | TRBV11-2 | ASSWVLDPVEETQY
9 | NA | NA | TRBV6-6 | ASSERDEQF
11 | NA | NA | TRBV24-1 | ATSDRGEQPQH
14 | NA | NA | TRBV11-3 | ASSLLPTGVLTEAF
12 | TRBD1 | NA | TRBV5-1 | ASSFQGANTEAF
14 | TRBD1 | NA | TRBV5-1 | ASSTRTGGNTGELF
13 | NA | NA | TRBV27 | ASSLQSGGFYEQY
10 | TRBD1 | NA | TRBV7-3 | ASSSPHQGAV
13 | NA | NA | TRBV7-9 | ASSPGQSPNQPQH
11 | TRBD1 | NA | TRBV27 | ASSFYRGRGWF
10 | NA | NA | TRBV6-5 | ASTGSTDTQY
12 | TRBD1 | NA | TRBV7-9 | ASSLGDRNSPLH
14 | NA | NA | TRBV4-3 | ASSQEDGAGANVLT
12 | NA | NA | TRBV30 | AWSAHTMNTEAF
13 | NA | once | TRBV7-9 | ASSYGGNVNTEAF
14 | TRBD1 | NA | TRBV5-4 | ASSLVGRQGASPLH
14 | NA | NA | TRBV9 | ASSYDSSRRYNEQF
13 | TRBD1 | NA | TRBV9 | ASSVDRQGNEKLF
13 | NA | NA | TRBV11-1 | ASSRDRHVNTEAF
15 | TRBD2 | NA | TRBV28 | ASSPTSGGGNEDTQY
13 | NA | NA | TRBV5-5 | ASSLFSGDNSPLH
13 | TRBD2 | NA | TRBV28 | ASSTGGALMETQY
15 | NA | few | TRBV3-1/TRBV3-2 | ASSERTGSSYNSPLH
12 | TRBD1 | NA | TRBV10-3 | AISVRGSEDGYT
12 | TRBD2 | NA | TRBV24-1 | ATSDSGTSNEQF